The rows below give T cell receptor beta chains drawn from one sample of a study of cytomegalovirus exposure and HLA in healthy donors. The method was immunoSEQ multiplex PCR; TCRdb's version includes in-frame clones alone and lacks a portion of them. Here the sample table reports 100,000 to 150,000 clones. Sequencing was done on a sample of PBMCs. Every receptor here comes from a middle-aged man in good health and CMV-seronegative. CDR3s include the opening cysteine and the closing phenylalanine or tryptophan. D genes are given only for firm matches.

TGTGCCAGCAGTTCCTCTAGCGGGAGGGCCGAAGAGACCCAGTACTTC | CASSSSSGRAEETQYF | TRBJ2-5 | TRBD2 | TRBV11-2
TGTGCCAGCAGTTTGACAGGGGCCTACGAGCAGTACTTC | CASSLTGAYEQYF | TRBJ2-7 | TRBD1 | TRBV28
TGTGCCAGCAGTCCGGGACAGAACACCGGGGAGCTGTTTTTT | CASSPGQNTGELFF | TRBJ2-2 | - | TRBV27
TGTGCCAGCAGCTCAACATGGAACACTGAAGCTTTCTTT | CASSSTWNTEAFF | TRBJ1-1 | - | TRBV27
TGTGCCAGGGAGATTAGCGGGAGTCCTGATACGCAGTATTTT | CAREISGSPDTQYF | TRBJ2-3 | TRBD2 | TRBV2
TGTGCCAGCAGCTTAGTTCACAATCAGCCCCAGCATTTT | CASSLVHNQPQHF | TRBJ1-5 | - | TRBV7-2
TGTGCCAGCAGCGTACTAGCGGGAGGAGTTTACGAGCAGTACTTC | CASSVLAGGVYEQYF | TRBJ2-7 | TRBD2 | TRBV9
TGTGCCAGCAGCCCTTTGGAAGCGGGAGGCTTTGGGGCCAACGTCCTGACTTTC | CASSPLEAGGFGANVLTF | TRBJ2-6 | TRBD2 | TRBV7-6
TGTGCCAGTAGTATAGATCCGGACAGGCACTACGAGCAGTACTTC | CASSIDPDRHYEQYF | TRBJ2-7 | TRBD1 | TRBV19
TGTGCCAGCAGCTTCACGGGGACAGAACAAGAGACCCAGTACTTC | CASSFTGTEQETQYF | TRBJ2-5 | TRBD1 | TRBV11-2
TGCGCCAGCAGCTCCAGACTAGCAGGGGAGACCCAGTACTTC | CASSSRLAGETQYF | TRBJ2-5 | TRBD2 | TRBV4-3
TGTGCCAGCTCACTCGACAGAGAAGAGACCCAGTACTTC | CASSLDREETQYF | TRBJ2-5 | - | TRBV18
TGTGCCAGCTCTCCGGGAAGGGAGCAGTACTTC | CASSPGREQYF | TRBJ2-7 | - | TRBV18
TGTGCCACCCGAGATTCTAGCACAGATACGCAGTATTTT | CATRDSSTDTQYF | TRBJ2-3 | - | TRBV10-3